Presented here are 12 T cell receptor beta chains from one specimen sequenced in a study of CXCR3-negative and CXCR3-positive naive CD8 T cells. UMI-tagged TRB cDNA libraries were built via 5' RACE. One entry per CDR3 protein, without DNA, is what TCRdb gives after re-calling the 5' RACE reads. The sample shows approximately 52,000 distinct CDR3 sequences, and 20% to 25% sits with its ten largest clones. Sample: memory CD8+ T cells from blood. The source of these receptors is a human donor in good health. Some clones in this sample may be carry-over from other donors' samples.

V usage is TRBV28 and J usage is TRBJ2-5; TCRdb picks TRBD1, but there is no DNA to check that call. Germline CDR1 and CDR2: MDHEN and SYDVKM. CDR3 length: 14 residues. The CDR3 loop reads CASSYGTAPGAQYF.

V gene TRBV4-3 combines with J gene TRBJ2-1; there is no DNA to check the TCRdb D call of TRBD2. The CDR3 is 16 residues long. Germline loops: CDR1 LGHNA, CDR2 YSLEER. CDR3 loop: CASSQDHGLAGNEQFF.

The gene calls are TRBV7-9 and TRBJ2-1; TCRdb designates TRBD1, a call that cannot be tested without DNA. This CDR3 spans 14 amino acids. Looked up from germline, CDR1 is SEHNR and CDR2 is FQNEAQ (reference sequence). The CDR3 region is CASSLGGAGGEQFF.

The genes are TRBV5-1 and TRBJ2-2. In germline, CDR1 is SGHRS, CDR2 YFSETQ. This CDR3 is 16 amino acids long. CDR3 amino acids: CASSFESLTNTGELFF.

This rearrangement joins TRBV6-5 to TRBJ1-2. The CDR3 is 14 residues long. Germline V lookup: CDR1 MNHEY, CDR2 SVGAGI. The CDR3 sequence: CASSYSIAGFGYTF.

The gene calls are TRBV20-1 and TRBJ2-3; TCRdb names TRBD2, which stays unverified in the absence of DNA. Per germline, CDR1 DFQATT and CDR2 SNEGSKA (reference sequence). The CDR3 spans 15 residues. This chain's CDR3 is CSARMRDLVTDTQYF.

The CDR3 is CASSFSGRTYEQYF. The chain is built from TRBV12-3 or TRBV12-4 and TRBJ2-7. The CDR3 consists of 14 residues.

The chain uses TRBV7-3 and TRBJ2-7; TCRdb returns TRBD1, unconfirmable since there is no DNA. The CDR3 has 13 residues. Germline V gene lookup returns CDR1 SGHTA and CDR2 FQGTGA. This CDR3 reads CASSPHRGDEQYF.

The chain joins TRBV29-1 to TRBJ1-1. This CDR3 contains 12 residues. Germline assignment: CDR1 SQVTM and CDR2 ANQGSEA. CDR3 in amino acids: CSVDYWDAEAFF.

The V call is TRBV7-9, the J call TRBJ2-7. The CDR3 totals 14 residues. Germline V gives CDR1 SEHNR, CDR2 FQNEAQ (reference sequence). The chain's CDR3 is CASSLRTEPYEQYF. Together with reference TRBV7-9 and TRBJ2-7, the CDR3 gives the full variable domain: DTGVSQNPRHKITKRGQNVTFRCDPISEHNRLYWYRQTLGQGPEFLTYFQNEAQLEKSRLLSDRFSAERPKGSFSTLEIQRTEQGDSAMYLCASSLRTEPYEQYFGPGTRLTVT.

The chain links TRBV29-1 to TRBJ2-1. CDR1 is SQVTM, CDR2 ANQGSEA, per germline. The CDR3 totals 16 residues. CDR3 loop: CSVEEGSTSSYNEQFF.

The chain is built from TRBV19 and TRBJ2-1. CDR3 length: 13 amino acids. Germline V gene sequence: CDR1 LNHDA, CDR2 SQIVND (reference sequence). CDR3 sequence: CASSNGEYNEEFF.